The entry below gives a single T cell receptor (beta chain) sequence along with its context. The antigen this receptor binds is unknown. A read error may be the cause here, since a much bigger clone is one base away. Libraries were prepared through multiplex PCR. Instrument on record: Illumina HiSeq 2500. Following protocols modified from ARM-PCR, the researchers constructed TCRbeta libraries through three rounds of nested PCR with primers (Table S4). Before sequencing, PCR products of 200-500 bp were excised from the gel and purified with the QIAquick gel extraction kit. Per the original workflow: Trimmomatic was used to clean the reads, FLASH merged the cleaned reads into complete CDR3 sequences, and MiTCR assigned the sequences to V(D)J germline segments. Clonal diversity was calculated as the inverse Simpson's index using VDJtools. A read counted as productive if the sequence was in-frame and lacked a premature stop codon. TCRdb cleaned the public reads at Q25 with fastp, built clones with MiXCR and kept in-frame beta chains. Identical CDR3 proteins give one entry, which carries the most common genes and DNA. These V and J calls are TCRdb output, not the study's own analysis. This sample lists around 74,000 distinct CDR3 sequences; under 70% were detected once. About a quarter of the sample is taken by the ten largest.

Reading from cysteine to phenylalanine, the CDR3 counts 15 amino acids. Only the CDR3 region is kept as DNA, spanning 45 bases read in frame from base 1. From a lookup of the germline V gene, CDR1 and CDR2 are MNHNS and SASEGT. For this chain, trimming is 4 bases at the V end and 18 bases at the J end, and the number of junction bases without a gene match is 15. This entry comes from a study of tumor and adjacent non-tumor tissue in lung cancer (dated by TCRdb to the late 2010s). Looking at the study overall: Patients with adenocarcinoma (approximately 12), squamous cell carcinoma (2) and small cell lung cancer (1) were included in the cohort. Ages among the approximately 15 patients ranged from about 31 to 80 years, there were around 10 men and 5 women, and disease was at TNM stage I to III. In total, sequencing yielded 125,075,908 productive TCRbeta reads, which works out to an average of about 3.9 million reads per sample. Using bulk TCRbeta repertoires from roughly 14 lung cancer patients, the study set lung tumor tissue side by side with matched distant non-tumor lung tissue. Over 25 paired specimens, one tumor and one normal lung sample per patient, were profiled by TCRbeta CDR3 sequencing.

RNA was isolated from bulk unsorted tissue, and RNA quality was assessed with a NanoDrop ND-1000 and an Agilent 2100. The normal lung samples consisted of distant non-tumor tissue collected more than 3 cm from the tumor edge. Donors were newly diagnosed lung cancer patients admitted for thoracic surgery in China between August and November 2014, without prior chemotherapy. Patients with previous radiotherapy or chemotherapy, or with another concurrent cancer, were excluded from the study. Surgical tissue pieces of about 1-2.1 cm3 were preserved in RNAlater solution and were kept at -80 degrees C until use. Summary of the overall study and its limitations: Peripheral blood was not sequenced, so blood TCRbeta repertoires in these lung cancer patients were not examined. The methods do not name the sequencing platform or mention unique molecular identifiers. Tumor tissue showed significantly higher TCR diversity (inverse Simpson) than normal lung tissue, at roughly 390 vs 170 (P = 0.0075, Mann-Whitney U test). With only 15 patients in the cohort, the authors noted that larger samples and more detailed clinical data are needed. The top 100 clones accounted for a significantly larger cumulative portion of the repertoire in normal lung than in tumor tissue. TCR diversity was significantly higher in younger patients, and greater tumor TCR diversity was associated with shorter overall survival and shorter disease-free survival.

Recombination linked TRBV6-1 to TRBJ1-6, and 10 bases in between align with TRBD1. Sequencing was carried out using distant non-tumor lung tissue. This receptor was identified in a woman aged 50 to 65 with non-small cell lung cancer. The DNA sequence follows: TGTGCCAGCAGTGCCTTCGGACAGGGGGTAGAGGCCCACCACTTT. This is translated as CASSAFGQGVEAHHF.